This T cell receptor beta chain appears in the sequencing data of a study of CD8+ T cells in alopecia areata. The overall study: Severity in treated patients was scored by percentage of scalp area affected. Whole-study findings and limits: Many expanded lesional clones persisted in scalp and blood during tofacitinib. Patients showed less clear TCR sequence sharing than mice, possibly partly because of HLA diversity.

The treatment was: oral pan-JAK inhibitor, 5-10 mg twice daily. Those with alopecia areata gave lesional scalp punch biopsies and peripheral blood. Extracted RNA was reverse transcribed into cDNA, the sequencing template. The method was immunoSEQ multiplex PCR; TCRdb's version includes in-frame clones alone and lacks a portion of them. The sample lists about 140,000 clones; around 83% were seen once. Trimming took off 5 bases at V and 7 bases at J, with 17 bases between the two ends. From germline, CDR1 is MGHDK and CDR2 SYGVNS. The CDR3 sequence is 15 residues long. As regards this clone: No antigen is known for it.

This specimen consisted of CD8+ T cells sorted from blood, obtained at week 4, from a patient treated with tofacitinib. The sequence was obtained from a human donor with alopecia areata. V is TRBV25-1 and J is TRBJ2-2, with D possibly called TRBD1 or TRBD2 (5 bases each). DNA for the CDR3: TGTGCCAGCAGTACCGGAGGAACAGGCAACGGGGAGCTGTTTTTT. It is translated as CASSTGGTGNGELFF.